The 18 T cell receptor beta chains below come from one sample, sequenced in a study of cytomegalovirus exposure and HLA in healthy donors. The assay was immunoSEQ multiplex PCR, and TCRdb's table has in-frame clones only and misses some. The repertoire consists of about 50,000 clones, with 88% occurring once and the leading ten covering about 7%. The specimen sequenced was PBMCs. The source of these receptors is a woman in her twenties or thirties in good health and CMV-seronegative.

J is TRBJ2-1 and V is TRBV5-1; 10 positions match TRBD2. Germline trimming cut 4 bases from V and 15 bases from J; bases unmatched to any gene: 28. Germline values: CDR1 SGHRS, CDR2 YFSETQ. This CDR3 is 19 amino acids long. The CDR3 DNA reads TGCGCCAGCAGCCGGAGGGGCCTCGGGCTAGCGGGAGTCTTAGTATTGTGGTTCTTC. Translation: CASSRRGLGLAGVLVLWFF.

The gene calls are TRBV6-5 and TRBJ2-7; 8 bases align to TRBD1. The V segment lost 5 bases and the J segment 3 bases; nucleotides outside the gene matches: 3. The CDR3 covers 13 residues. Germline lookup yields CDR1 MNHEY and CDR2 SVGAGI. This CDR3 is CASSRTGYYEQYF. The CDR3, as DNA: TGTGCCAGCAGTCGGACAGGGTACTACGAGCAGTACTTC.

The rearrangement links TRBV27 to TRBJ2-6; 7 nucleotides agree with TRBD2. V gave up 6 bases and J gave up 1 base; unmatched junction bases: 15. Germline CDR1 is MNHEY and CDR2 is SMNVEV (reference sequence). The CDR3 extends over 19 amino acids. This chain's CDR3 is CASREGPTSPWSGANVLTF. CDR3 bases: TGTGCCAGCAGAGAGGGACCGACTAGCCCTTGGTCTGGGGCCAACGTCCTGACTTTC.

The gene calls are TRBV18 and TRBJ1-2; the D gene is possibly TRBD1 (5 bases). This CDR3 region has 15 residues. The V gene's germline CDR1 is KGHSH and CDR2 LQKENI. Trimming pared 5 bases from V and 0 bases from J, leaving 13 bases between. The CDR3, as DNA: TGTGCCAGCTCATCGGGACTTGCAGCTAACTATGGCTACACCTTC. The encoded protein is CASSSGLAANYGYTF.

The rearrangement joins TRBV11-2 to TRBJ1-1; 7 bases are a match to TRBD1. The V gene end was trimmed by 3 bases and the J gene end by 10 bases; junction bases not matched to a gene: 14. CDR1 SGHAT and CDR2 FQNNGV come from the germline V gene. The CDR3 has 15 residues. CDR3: CASSLRGGERRGAFF. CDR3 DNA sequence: TGTGCCAGCAGCTTGAGAGGGGGCGAAAGAAGGGGAGCTTTCTTT.

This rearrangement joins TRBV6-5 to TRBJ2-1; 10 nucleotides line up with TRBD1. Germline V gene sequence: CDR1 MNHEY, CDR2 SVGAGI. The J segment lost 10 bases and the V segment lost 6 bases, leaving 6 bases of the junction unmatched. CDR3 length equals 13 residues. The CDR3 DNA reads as TGTGCCAGCAGAGAGACAGGGGGCCGGGAGCAGTTCTTC. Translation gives CASRETGGREQFF.

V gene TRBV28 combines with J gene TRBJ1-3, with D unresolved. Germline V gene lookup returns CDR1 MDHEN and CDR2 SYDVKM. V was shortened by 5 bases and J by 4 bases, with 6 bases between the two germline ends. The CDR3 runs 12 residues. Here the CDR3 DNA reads TGTGCCAGCAGTGTGACAGGAAACACCATATATTTT. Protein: CASSVTGNTIYF.

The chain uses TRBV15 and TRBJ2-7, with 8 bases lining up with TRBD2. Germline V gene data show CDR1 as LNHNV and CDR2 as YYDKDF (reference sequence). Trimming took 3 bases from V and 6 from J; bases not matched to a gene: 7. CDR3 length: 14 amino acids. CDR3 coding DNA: TGTGCCACCAGCAGGGAGAGCGGGAGCGGCGAGCAGTACTTC. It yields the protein CATSRESGSGEQYF.

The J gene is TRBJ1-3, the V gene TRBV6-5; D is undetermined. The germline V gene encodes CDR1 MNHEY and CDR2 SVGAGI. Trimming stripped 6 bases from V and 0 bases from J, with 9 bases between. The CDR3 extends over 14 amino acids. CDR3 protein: CASRDGGSGNTIYF. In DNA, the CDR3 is TGTGCCAGCAGGGACGGAGGCTCTGGAAACACCATATATTTT.

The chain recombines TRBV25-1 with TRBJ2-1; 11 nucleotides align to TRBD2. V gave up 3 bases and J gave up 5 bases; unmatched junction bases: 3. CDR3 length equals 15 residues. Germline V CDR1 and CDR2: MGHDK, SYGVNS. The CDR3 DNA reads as TGTGCCAGCAGTGACCCGGGACTAGCGGACAATGAGCAGTTCTTC. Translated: CASSDPGLADNEQFF.

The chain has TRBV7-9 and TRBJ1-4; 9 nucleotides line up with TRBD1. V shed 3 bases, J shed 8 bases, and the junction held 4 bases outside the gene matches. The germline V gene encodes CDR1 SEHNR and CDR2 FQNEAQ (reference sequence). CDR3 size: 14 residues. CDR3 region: CASSLNRGQEKLFF. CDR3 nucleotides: TGTGCCAGCAGCTTGAACAGGGGGCAGGAAAAACTGTTTTTT. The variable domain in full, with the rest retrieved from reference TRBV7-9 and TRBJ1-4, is DTGVSQNPRHKITKRGQNVTFRCDPISEHNRLYWYRQTLGQGPEFLTYFQNEAQLEKSRLLSDRFSAERPKGSFSTLEIQRTEQGDSAMYLCASSLNRGQEKLFFGSGTQLSVL.

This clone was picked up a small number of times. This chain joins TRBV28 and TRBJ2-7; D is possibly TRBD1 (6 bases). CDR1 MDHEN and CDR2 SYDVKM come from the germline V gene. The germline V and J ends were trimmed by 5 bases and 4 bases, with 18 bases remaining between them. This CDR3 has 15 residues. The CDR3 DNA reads TGTGCCAGCAGTGGTGGGGGCTGGAGGTCGTACGAGCAGTACTTC. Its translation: CASSGGGWRSYEQYF.

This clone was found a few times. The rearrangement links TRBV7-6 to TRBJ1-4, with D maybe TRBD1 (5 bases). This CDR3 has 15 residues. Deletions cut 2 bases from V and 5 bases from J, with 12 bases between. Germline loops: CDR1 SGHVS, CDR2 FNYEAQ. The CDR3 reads CASSLWGEGNEKLFF. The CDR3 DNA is TGTGCCAGCAGCTTATGGGGGGAAGGCAATGAAAAACTGTTTTTT.

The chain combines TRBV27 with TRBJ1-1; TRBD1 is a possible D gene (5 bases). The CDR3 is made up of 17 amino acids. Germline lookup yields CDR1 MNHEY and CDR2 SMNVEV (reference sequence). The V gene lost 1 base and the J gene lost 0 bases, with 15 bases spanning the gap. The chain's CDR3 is CASSLYRKTGLNTEAFF. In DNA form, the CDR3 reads TGTGCCAGCAGTTTATATCGGAAAACAGGATTGAACACTGAAGCTTTCTTT.

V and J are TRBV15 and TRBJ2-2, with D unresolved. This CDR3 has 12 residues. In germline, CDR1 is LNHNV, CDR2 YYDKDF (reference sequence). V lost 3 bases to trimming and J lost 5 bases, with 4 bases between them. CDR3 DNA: TGTGCCACCAGCAGGGAGACCGGGGAGCTGTTTTTT. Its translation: CATSRETGELFF.

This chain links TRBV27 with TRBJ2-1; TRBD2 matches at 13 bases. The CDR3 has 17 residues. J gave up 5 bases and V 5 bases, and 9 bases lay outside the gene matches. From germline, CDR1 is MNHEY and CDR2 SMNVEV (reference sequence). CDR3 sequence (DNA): TGTGCCAGCAGTAGTACTGGACTAGCGGGAGTTCACAATGAGCAGTTCTTC. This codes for CASSSTGLAGVHNEQFF.

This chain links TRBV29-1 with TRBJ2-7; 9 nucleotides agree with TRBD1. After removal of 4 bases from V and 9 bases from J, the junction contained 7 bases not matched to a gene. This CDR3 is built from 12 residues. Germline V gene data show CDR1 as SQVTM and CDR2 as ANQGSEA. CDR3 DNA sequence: TGCAGCGTTGGACAGGGGGGGTCAGGGCAGTACTTC. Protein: CSVGQGGSGQYF.

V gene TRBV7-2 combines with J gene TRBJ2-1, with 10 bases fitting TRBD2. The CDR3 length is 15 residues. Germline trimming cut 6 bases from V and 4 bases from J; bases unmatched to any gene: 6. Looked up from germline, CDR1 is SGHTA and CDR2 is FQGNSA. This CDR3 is CASRAGLADYNEQFF. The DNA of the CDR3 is TGTGCCAGCAGAGCCGGACTAGCGGATTACAATGAGCAGTTCTTC.